The 5 T cell receptor beta chains below come from one sample, sequenced in a study of early T cells in non-severe SARS-CoV-2 infection. In TCRdb, the 5' RACE reads were re-called with MiXCR into one record per CDR3 protein. The sample includes about 77,000 distinct CDR3 sequences, over 9% seen only once; the top ten take 4.8%. Sequenced input: whole blood. These receptors came from an adult who was a healthcare worker with PCR-confirmed SARS-CoV-2 infection or an uninfected control (not recorded which).

This clonotype was seen at least ten times. The chain links TRBV18 to TRBJ2-7, with 9 bases lining up with TRBD2. The CDR3 contains 16 residues. After removal of 2 bases from V and 4 bases from J, the junction contained 9 bases not matched to a gene. CDR1 is KGHSH and CDR2 is LQKENI in the germline V gene. The CDR3: CASSPSGGRAVYEQYF. The CDR3, as DNA: TGTGCCAGCTCACCATCTGGCGGGAGGGCCGTATACGAGCAGTACTTC.

This clonotype was counted between two and nine times. V is TRBV19 and J is TRBJ2-1; the match to TRBD1 covers 8 bases. The CDR3 runs to 16 residues. Trimming removed 2 bases from V and 6 bases from J; junction bases left unmatched: 9. Germline V lookup: CDR1 LNHDA, CDR2 SQIVND (reference sequence). The CDR3 here is CASSIRGTGWVNEQFF. CDR3 coding DNA: TGTGCCAGTAGTATAAGGGGGACAGGTTGGGTCAATGAGCAGTTCTTC.

The CDR3: CSARDHGIAGNTIYF. CDR3 in DNA: TGCAGTGCTAGAGATCACGGAATAGCTGGAAACACCATATATTTT. The V and J genes are TRBV20-1 and TRBJ1-3, with D unresolved. The germline gives CDR1 DFQATT, CDR2 SNEGSKA (reference sequence). Trimming cost V 0 bases and J 2 bases, with 11 bases left between them. CDR3 length: 15 amino acids.

The genes are TRBV5-1 and TRBJ2-3; 8 bases are shared with TRBD1. This CDR3 comprises 18 residues. The trim removed 4 bases at V and 2 bases at J, leaving 15 bases unmatched. The germline CDR1 and CDR2 sequences are SGHRS and YFSETQ. The DNA for the CDR3 is TGCGCCAGCAGCAACCAACCCCCGACAGGGGTGGCCACAGATACGCAGTATTTT. It encodes CASSNQPPTGVATDTQYF.

This clonotype was detected only a few times. The chain employs TRBV11-2 and TRBJ1-2, with 9 bases aligning to TRBD1. The CDR3 sequence is 13 residues long. Unmatched junction bases numbered 10, after V lost 7 bases and J lost 10 bases. Germline CDR1 SGHAT, CDR2 FQNNGV. In DNA, the CDR3 is TGTGCCAGCAAACAAAACAGACAGGGGGACTACACCTTC. This sequence encodes CASKQNRQGDYTF. The entire variable domain, with the rest obtained from reference TRBV11-2 and TRBJ1-2, is as follows: EAGVAQSPRYKIIEKRQSVAFWCNPISGHATLYWYQQILGQGPKLLIQFQNNGVVDDSQLPKDRFSAERLKGVDSTLKIQPAKLEDSAVYLCASKQNRQGDYTFGSGTRLTVV.